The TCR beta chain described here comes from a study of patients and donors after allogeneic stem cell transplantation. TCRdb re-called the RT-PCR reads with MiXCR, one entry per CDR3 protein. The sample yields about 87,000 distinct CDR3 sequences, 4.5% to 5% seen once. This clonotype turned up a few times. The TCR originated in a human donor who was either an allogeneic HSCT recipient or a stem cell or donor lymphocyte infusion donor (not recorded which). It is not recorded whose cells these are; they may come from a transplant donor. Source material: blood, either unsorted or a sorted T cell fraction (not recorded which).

This CDR3 reads CSASDPLRYTF. CDR3 in DNA: TGCAGTGCTAGCGACCCCTTGCGCTACACCTTC. The chain couples TRBV20-1 to TRBJ1-2; D gene ambiguous. The CDR3 spans 11 residues. Trimming removed 3 bases from V and 9 bases from J, with 11 bases in between. CDR1 and CDR2 (germline): DFQATT, SNEGSKA (reference sequence).